The clone carrying this T cell receptor beta chain was observed once. This entry belongs to a study of blood T cell repertoires in COVID-19. Germline loops: CDR1 SGHDN, CDR2 FVKESK. V lost 5 bases, J lost 2 bases, and 15 bases lay in between. The CDR3 runs to 15 residues. Source study methods: How many nucleated cells were present was estimated from reference gene primer amplification. TCRdb's table, derived via immunoSEQ multiplex PCR, lists solely in-frame clones and lacks some. V and J calls and clone size come straight from that table; D and trimming were deduced from the DNA. This sample has roughly 340,000 clones, with around 91% found just once.

The sample was PBMCs or T cells enriched from blood (not recorded which). This chain joins TRBV14 and TRBJ1-2; D perhaps matches TRBD1 (6 bases). This receptor was obtained from a man aged 18 to 30 who had recovered from COVID-19. The CDR3 nucleotides read TGTGCCAGCAGCGTACCCGGGACACCCAACTATGGCTACACCTTC. This codes for CASSVPGTPNYGYTF. The full variable domain, its missing parts supplied by reference TRBV14 and TRBJ1-2, is EAGVTQFPSHSVIEKGQTVTLRCDPISGHDNLYWYRRVMGKEIKFLLHFVKESKQDESGMPNNRFLAERTGGTYSTLKVQPAELEDSGVYFCASSVPGTPNYGYTFGSGTRLTVV.